Below, one T cell receptor beta chain is given with its context. Its antigen is still unknown. J lost 3 bases, V lost 0 bases, and 6 bases had no gene match. The germline gives CDR1 SGHRS, CDR2 YFSETQ. There are 17 residues in the CDR3. This entry comes from a study of identical twins. Study-wide results and limits: A lower insertion count was a feature of abundant cord blood beta clonotypes, with no such feature in memory repertoires.

TCRdb re-called the 5' RACE reads through MiXCR, storing one row per CDR3 protein. In the table there are hundreds of thousands of distinct CDR3 sequences, 6.5% to 9.5% of which are singletons. This sample was shared with a second study, whose subject was yellow fever vaccine responses in identical twins.

The TCR sequence derives from a woman in her late teens or twenties in good health. V and J are TRBV5-1 and TRBJ2-3, with 11 bases matching TRBD2. What was sequenced was memory (CD45RO+) T cells sorted from blood. The CDR3 loop is CASSLALTSGGTDTQYF. The CDR3 nucleotides read TGCGCCAGCAGCTTGGCTTTAACTAGCGGGGGAACAGATACGCAGTATTTT.